The sequence of this T cell receptor (beta chain) was determined in a study of blood T cell repertoires in COVID-19. Measured with immunoSEQ multiplex PCR; TCRdb has only the in-frame clones, and not every one. The sample holds over 150,000 clones, under 90% seen once. This clone showed up many times. The sample taken for sequencing was peripheral blood. The TCR originated in a woman older than 75 with acute or convalescent COVID-19.

CDR3 sequence: CASSQNRGGGLDIQYF. In DNA, the CDR3 is TGTGCCAGCAGCCAAAACAGGGGAGGCGGTTTGGACATTCAGTACTTC. The chain carries TRBV3-1 (or the pseudogene TRBV3-2) and TRBJ2-4, with D maybe TRBD1 (7 bases). The V gene's germline CDR1 is LGHDT and CDR2 YNNKEL (reference sequence). This CDR3 has 16 amino acids. V lost 2 bases and J 8 bases, leaving 19 bases between the germline ends.